A single sample gave rise to the 9 T cell receptor beta chains below, sequenced in a study of sequential checkpoint blockade in melanoma. Sequencing used immunoSEQ multiplex PCR; TCRdb keeps in-frame clones, though not all of them. The table shows thousands of clones, with roughly 15% occurring only once. Sample treatment: randomized to nivolumab then ipilimumab (arm A) or the reverse (arm B). The source material was tumor tissue (inferred from file names), sampled from a patient given nivolumab and ipilimumab in sequence. These TCRs come from a human donor with melanoma.

In its sample, this clone was seen a few times. V usage is TRBV11-3 and J usage is TRBJ2-1, with D possibly matching TRBD1 (5 bases). Germline V gives CDR1 SGHNT, CDR2 YENEEA. This CDR3 contains 14 residues. The V end lost 2 bases, the J end lost 7 bases, and 12 bases lay between the germline ends. CDR3 sequence: CASSLWQGLNEQFF. DNA for the CDR3: TGTGCCAGCAGCTTATGGCAGGGTTTAAATGAGCAGTTCTTC.

This sequence joins TRBV12-5 and TRBJ1-2; 7 bases agree with TRBD1. Germline CDR1 LGHNT, CDR2 FRNRAP. The CDR3 has 14 amino acids. J was trimmed by 5 bases and V by 6 bases; bases with no gene match: 9. In nucleotides, the CDR3 is TGTGCTAGTGGCCAAGGGACAGACCCTTATGGCTACACCTTC. Translation gives CASGQGTDPYGYTF.

This clone was found a few times. The chain couples TRBV6-8 to TRBJ1-2; TRBD1 matches 7 bases. The CDR3 loop spans 15 amino acids. Trimming removed 10 bases from V and 4 bases from J; junction bases left unmatched: 15. Germline CDR1 is MNHGY and CDR2 is SAAAGT. CDR3 in DNA: TGTGCCATCACCCGGGACAGCTTTTTTACCTATGGCTACACCTTC. Translating it yields CAITRDSFFTYGYTF.

The rearrangement links TRBV19 to TRBJ1-5, with D hard to call. Germline V gives CDR1 LNHDA, CDR2 SQIVND (reference sequence). V dropped 5 bases and J dropped 4 bases, with 9 bases sitting between them. The CDR3 covers 13 residues. CDR3 loop: CASSEGGNQPQHF. The CDR3 DNA follows: TGTGCCAGTAGTGAGGGAGGAAATCAGCCCCAGCATTTT.

This clone was observed a handful of times. The chain uses TRBV28 and TRBJ1-2, with D unclear. Trimming left V 6 bases short and J 2 bases short, with 13 bases between. Looked up from germline, CDR1 is MDHEN and CDR2 is SYDVKM. This CDR3 is built from 14 residues. CDR3 region: CASRPFQLNYGYTF. CDR3 DNA: TGTGCCAGCAGGCCTTTTCAGCTGAACTATGGCTACACCTTC.

The V and J genes are TRBV30 and TRBJ1-5; the D is unclear. Trimming removed 0 bases from V and 1 base from J, with 4 bases in between. From germline, CDR1 is GTSNPN and CDR2 SVGIG (reference sequence). This CDR3 is built from 13 residues. This chain's CDR3 is CAWSVESNQPQHF. The CDR3 nucleotides are TGTGCCTGGAGTGTAGAAAGCAATCAGCCCCAGCATTTT.

The rearrangement joins TRBV5-1 to TRBJ2-7; 10 bases match TRBD1. Trimming at V came to 5 bases and at J to 4 bases, leaving 9 bases not matched to a gene. Germline V lookup: CDR1 SGHRS, CDR2 YFSETQ. This CDR3 is built from 15 residues. This CDR3 reads CASRDGQGGPYEQYF. The CDR3 nucleotides are TGCGCCAGCAGAGATGGACAGGGGGGTCCGTACGAGCAGTACTTC.

The chain joins TRBV19 to TRBJ1-2; D is ambiguous. Germline CDR1 and CDR2: LNHDA and SQIVND (reference sequence). The CDR3 loop spans 13 amino acids. V was cut by 3 bases and J by 4 bases, with 9 bases left in between. CDR3: CASSMGRLYGYTF. CDR3 bases: TGTGCCAGTAGTATGGGTCGACTCTATGGCTACACCTTC.

This clone was observed a handful of times. V usage is TRBV9 and J usage is TRBJ2-5; the D gene is possibly TRBD2 (7 bases). Trimming stripped 4 bases from V and 4 bases from J, with 20 bases between. Germline values: CDR1 SGDLS, CDR2 YYNGEE. CDR3 length: 16 residues. This CDR3 reads CASSNGQFGGRETQYF. The CDR3 DNA sequence: TGTGCCAGCAGCAACGGACAGTTCGGGGGGAGAGAGACCCAGTACTTC.